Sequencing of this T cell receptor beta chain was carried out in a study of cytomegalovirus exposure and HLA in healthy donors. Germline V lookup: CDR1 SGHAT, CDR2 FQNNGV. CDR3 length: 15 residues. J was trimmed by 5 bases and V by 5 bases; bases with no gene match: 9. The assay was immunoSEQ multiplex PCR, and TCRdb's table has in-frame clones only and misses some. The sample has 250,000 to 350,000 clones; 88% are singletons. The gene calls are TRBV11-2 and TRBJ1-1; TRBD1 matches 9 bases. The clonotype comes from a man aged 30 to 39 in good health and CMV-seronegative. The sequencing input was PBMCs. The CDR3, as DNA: TGTGCCAGCAGCCGACAGGGACAGGGCAGGACTGAAGCTTTCTTT. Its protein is CASSRQGQGRTEAFF.